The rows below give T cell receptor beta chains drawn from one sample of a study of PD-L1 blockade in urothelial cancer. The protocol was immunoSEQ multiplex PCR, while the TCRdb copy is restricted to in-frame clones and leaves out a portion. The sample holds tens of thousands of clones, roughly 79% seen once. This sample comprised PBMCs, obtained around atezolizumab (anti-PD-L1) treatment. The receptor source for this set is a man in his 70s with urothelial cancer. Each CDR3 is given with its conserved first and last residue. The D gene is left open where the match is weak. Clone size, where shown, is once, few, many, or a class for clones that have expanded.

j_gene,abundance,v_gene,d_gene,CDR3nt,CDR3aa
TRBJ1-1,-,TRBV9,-,TGTGCCAGCAGCCCGTCGCCAGGAATTAGGGGGGGCATGAACACTGAAGCTTTCTTT,CASSPSPGIRGGMNTEAFF
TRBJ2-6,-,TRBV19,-,TGTGCCAGTAGTAGGGGCTCCCCGTCTGGGGCCAACGTCCTGACTTTC,CASSRGSPSGANVLTF
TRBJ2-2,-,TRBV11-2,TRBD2,TGTGCCAGCAGCAGAGGGAGCGGGAGGGCCACCGGGGAGCTGTTTTTT,CASSRGSGRATGELFF
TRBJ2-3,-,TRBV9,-,TGTGCCAGCAGCCCGAGACAGGTCATCACAGATACGCAGTATTTT,CASSPRQVITDTQYF
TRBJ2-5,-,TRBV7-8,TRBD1,TGTGCCAGCAGCCCCGTGGGGACAGGAGGGAAAGAGACCCAGTACTTC,CASSPVGTGGKETQYF
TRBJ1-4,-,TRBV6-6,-,TGTGCCAGCAGTTACGGGCAGGGGACAACTAATGAAAAACTGTTTTTT,CASSYGQGTTNEKLFF
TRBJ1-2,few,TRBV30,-,TGTGCCTGGAGTCCAGGGAGGACCAGCGGTGGCTACACCTTC,CAWSPGRTSGGYTF
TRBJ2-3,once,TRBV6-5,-,TGTGCCAGCAGTCAACAGGGCGCTAGCACAGATACGCAGTATTTT,CASSQQGASTDTQYF
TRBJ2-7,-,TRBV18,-,TGTGCCAGCTCACCCACAGGGAGTGGTGGGGGCGAGCAGTACTTC,CASSPTGSGGGEQYF
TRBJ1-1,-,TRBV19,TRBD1,TGTGCCAGTAGCGAATCTCAGGGGGCAGGCACTGAAGCTTTCTTT,CASSESQGAGTEAFF
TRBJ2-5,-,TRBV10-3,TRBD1,TGTGCCATCAGGGCACAGGGGGCAGGTGAGACCCAGTACTTC,CAIRAQGAGETQYF
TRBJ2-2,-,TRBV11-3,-,TGTGCCAGCAGCCTCAGAGCGGGGAACACCGGGGAGCTGTTTTTT,CASSLRAGNTGELFF
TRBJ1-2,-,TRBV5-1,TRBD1,TGCGCCAGCAGCTTGACAGGGGATGGCTATGGCTACACCTTC,CASSLTGDGYGYTF
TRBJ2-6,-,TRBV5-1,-,TGCGCCAGCACGGACCCGGGGGGGGCCAACGTCCTGACTTTC,CASTDPGGANVLTF
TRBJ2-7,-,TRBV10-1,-,TGCGCCAGCAGTGAGTCGCAGCAGGGCGCCTCCGAGCAGTACTTC,CASSESQQGASEQYF
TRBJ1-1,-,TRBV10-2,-,TGCGCCAGCAGTGAGTCCCCGAGTTACGGAGCTTTCTTT,CASSESPSYGAFF
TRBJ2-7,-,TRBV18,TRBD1,TGTGCCAGCTTTCAGGGGGCTGGGTACGAGCAGTACTTC,CASFQGAGYEQYF
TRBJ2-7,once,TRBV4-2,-,TGTGCCAGCAGCCAGGCTAGAGACGAGCAGTACTTC,CASSQARDEQYF
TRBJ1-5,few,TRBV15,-,TGTGCCACCAGCGAACGACAGTATAGCAATCAGCCCCAGCATTTT,CATSERQYSNQPQHF